These 10 T cell receptor beta chains were all obtained from the same sample, sequenced in a study of T cells in Graves' hyperthyroidism and ophthalmopathy. TCR beta CDR3 region amplification was performed from RNA transcripts. A set of HTBI primers served as the primers for a first-round RT-PCR of the TCR CDR3. TCRdb recomputed calls from the multiplex PCR reads with MiXCR, one row per CDR3 protein. The repertoire includes 350,000 to 450,000 distinct CDR3 sequences, roughly 13% of them detected once, and 28% sits in the top ten. Sequenced input: blood. These receptors came from a man in his fifties with Graves' ophthalmopathy.

This clonotype was recorded at least ten times. V usage is TRBV29-1 and J usage is TRBJ2-7; 12 positions agree with TRBD2. Losses at the gene ends were 4 bases for V and 0 bases for J; bases not matched to a gene: 13. This CDR3 is built from 18 residues. CDR1 is SQVTM and CDR2 is ANQGSEA in the germline V gene. CDR3 nucleotides: TGCAGCGTTGTGGGAACTAGCGGGAGGTCACCGAGCTCCTACGAGCAGTACTTC. It is translated as CSVVGTSGRSPSSYEQYF.

The genes are TRBV27 and TRBJ2-5; 9 bases align to TRBD1. The CDR3 consists of 16 residues. Germline CDR1 and CDR2: MNHEY and SMNVEV (reference sequence). The V segment lost 7 bases and the J segment 1 base; nucleotides outside the gene matches: 10. CDR3 coding DNA: TGTGCCAGCAAACACAGGGGGCCCCTGAGCCAAGAGACCCAGTACTTC. Its translation is CASKHRGPLSQETQYF.

The chain combines TRBV6-5 with TRBJ2-7, with D unclear. Germline CDR1 and CDR2: MNHEY and SVGAGI. The CDR3 is 14 residues long. Trimming left V 1 base short and J 5 bases short, with 12 bases between. CDR3 sequence: CASSYLISLNEQYF. CDR3 nucleotide sequence: TGTGCCAGCAGTTACTTGATTAGCTTGAACGAGCAGTACTTC.

This clonotype was counted between two and nine times. This sequence joins TRBV7-3 and TRBJ1-1; no clear D. Per the germline V gene, CDR1 is SGHTA and CDR2 is FQGTGA. The CDR3 sequence is 15 residues long. Trimming removed 2 bases from V and 5 bases from J, with 15 bases in between. As DNA, the CDR3 is TGTGCCAGCAGCTTACAGAAGCCATTAGGTACTGAAGCTTTCTTT. Translation gives CASSLQKPLGTEAFF.

In this sample, this clonotype turned up a few times. V and J are TRBV9 and TRBJ2-7; 10 nucleotides agree with TRBD2. The CDR3 is 15 residues long. Per germline, CDR1 SGDLS and CDR2 YYNGEE. J was trimmed by 3 bases and V by 4 bases; bases with no gene match: 7. CDR3 loop: CASSTTSGTHYEQYF. Written as DNA, the CDR3 is TGTGCCAGCAGCACCACTAGCGGGACCCACTACGAGCAGTACTTC.

This clonotype occurred many times. This sequence joins TRBV20-1 and TRBJ2-5, with TRBD2 matching 7 bases. Germline V gene sequence: CDR1 DFQATT, CDR2 SNEGSKA (reference sequence). With V trimmed by 2 bases and J by 5 bases, 17 bases remained unmatched. The CDR3 has 17 residues. CDR3 amino acids: CSARLRGGGSWVETQYF. In DNA, the CDR3 is TGCAGTGCTAGATTGAGAGGCGGCGGGAGTTGGGTGGAGACCCAGTACTTC.

This clonotype was found many times. This chain links TRBV7-2 with TRBJ2-5, with TRBD2 identical over 8 bases. Germline-derived CDR1 and CDR2 are SGHTA and FQGNSA. The CDR3 loop spans 16 amino acids. The trim removed 1 base at V and 2 bases at J, leaving 6 bases unmatched. The CDR3 loop reads CASSLVTSGKQETQYF. The DNA of the CDR3 is TGTGCCAGCAGCTTAGTCACTAGCGGCAAACAAGAGACCCAGTACTTC.

The table lists this clonotype with many counts. The chain uses TRBV5-1 and TRBJ2-7; D is unresolved. Germline V gene data show CDR1 as SGHRS and CDR2 as YFSETQ. CDR3 length: 13 amino acids. V dropped 0 bases and J dropped 0 bases, with 4 bases sitting between them. The CDR3 loop is CASSLVVSYEQYF. Written as DNA, the CDR3 is TGCGCCAGCAGCTTGGTAGTCTCCTACGAGCAGTACTTC.

This chain uses TRBV5-8 with TRBJ2-7; 8 nucleotides match TRBD2. This CDR3 is built from 14 residues. Germline CDR1 reads SGHTS; CDR2 reads YDEGEE. The V and J ends lost 4 bases and 4 bases, in that order; junction bases with no gene match: 7. CDR3 bases: TGTGCCAGCAGCATCCCGGGGGGGGGGTACGAGCAGTACTTC. Its translation: CASSIPGGGYEQYF.

This clonotype was seen only a few times. This rearrangement joins TRBV2 to TRBJ2-6; 8 bases agree with TRBD2. V trimming: 9 bases; J trimming: 0 bases; junction bases outside the gene matches: 10. Looked up from germline, CDR1 is SNHLY and CDR2 is FYNNEI. The CDR3 has 17 amino acids. The CDR3 DNA is TGTGCCAGAACTTCTCGGGAGGGGAGCTCTGGGGCCAACGTCCTGACTTTC. Its protein product is CARTSREGSSGANVLTF.